The rows below give T cell receptor beta chains drawn from one sample of a study of T-cell memory formation after mild COVID-19. MiXCR was run by TCRdb on the 5' RACE reads, yielding one entry per CDR3 protein. The table lists hundreds of thousands of distinct CDR3 sequences, approximately 19% of them singletons. Sequenced sample: PBMCs or a T cell subset sorted from them (not recorded which). Receptor source: a young man who had mild COVID-19 (a few samples of this study predate the infection). Cell type and time point are not known. Both conserved end residues are part of each CDR3. The D gene is left open where the match is weak. The size of a clone is reported for some rows only, either as once, few or many, or as a class for expanded clones.

abundance	v_gene	j_gene	d_gene	CDR3aa	CDR3nt
few	TRBV4-2	TRBJ1-1	NA	CASSLMGENTEAFF	TGTGCCAGCAGCCTAATGGGAGAGAACACTGAAGCTTTCTTT
few	TRBV6-5	TRBJ2-3	TRBD1	CASSYRGYSTDTQYF	TGTGCCAGCAGCTACAGGGGCTATAGCACAGATACGCAGTATTTT
many	TRBV12-3/TRBV12-4	TRBJ2-5	NA	CASSFAASGTQYF	TGTGCCAGCAGTTTCGCAGCGTCGGGGACCCAGTACTTC
NA	TRBV7-9	TRBJ2-5	TRBD1	CASSLVGQGARETQYF	TGTGCCAGCAGCTTAGTAGGACAGGGGGCTAGAGAGACCCAGTACTTC
few	TRBV4-1	TRBJ1-2	TRBD1	CASSQFVTGTGIHINYGYTF	TGCGCCAGCAGCCAGTTCGTCACCGGGACAGGAATTCATATCAACTATGGCTACACCTTC
NA	TRBV18	TRBJ2-3	NA	CASSPSGGPDTQYF	TGTGCCAGCTCACCATCGGGGGGCCCCGATACGCAGTATTTT
few	TRBV4-2	TRBJ2-3	NA	CASSQEWGSSTDTQYF	TGTGCCAGCAGCCAAGAGTGGGGGTCTTCCACAGATACGCAGTATTTT
NA	TRBV12-3/TRBV12-4	TRBJ1-2	NA	CASSFGWGGGYTF	TGTGCCAGCAGTTTCGGATGGGGGGGAGGCTACACCTTC
few	TRBV7-2	TRBJ1-5	TRBD1	CASSLGRGYGQPQHF	TGTGCCAGCAGCTTAGGCAGGGGGTACGGTCAGCCCCAGCATTTT
NA	TRBV6-6	TRBJ1-6	NA	CASRPREYSPLHF	TGTGCCAGCAGGCCCAGGGAATATTCACCCCTCCACTTT
few	TRBV4-1	TRBJ2-5	NA	CASSHNGETQYF	TGCGCCAGCAGCCATAACGGGGAGACCCAGTACTTC
few	TRBV11-3	TRBJ2-2	TRBD1	CASSKRDRGDGELFF	TGTGCCAGCAGCAAAAGAGACAGGGGCGACGGGGAGCTGTTTTTT
NA	TRBV10-1	TRBJ2-1	TRBD2	CASSPSGDLWQFF	TGCGCCAGCAGTCCTAGCGGGGACCTTTGGCAGTTCTTC
NA	TRBV6-2/TRBV6-3	TRBJ1-2	TRBD1	CASSRRQGYGYTF	TGTGCCAGCAGCAGGAGACAGGGCTATGGCTACACCTTC
few	TRBV6-2/TRBV6-3	TRBJ2-3	NA	CASNTGQAQYF	TGTGCCAGCAACACAGGGCAAGCGCAGTATTTT
few	TRBV6-2/TRBV6-3	TRBJ2-2	TRBD2	CASNTLILAGAAATGELFF	TGTGCCAGCAACACACTGATACTAGCGGGGGCGGCGGCCACCGGGGAGCTGTTTTTT
many	TRBV14	TRBJ2-3	TRBD2	CASSQAPRRLAGGRNTQYF	TGTGCCAGCAGCCAAGCCCCCCGGAGACTAGCGGGGGGCCGGAATACGCAGTATTTT
many	TRBV7-8	TRBJ2-1	NA	CASSLGRGPYNEQFF	TGTGCCAGCAGCTTAGGGCGGGGGCCCTACAATGAGCAGTTCTTC
few	TRBV4-1	TRBJ2-7	TRBD1	CASSQGTGRSYEQYF	TGCGCCAGCAGCCAGGGGACAGGGAGGTCCTACGAGCAGTACTTC
NA	TRBV19	TRBJ2-1	NA	CASSIRNGIGEQFF	TGTGCCAGTAGTATAAGGAACGGCATCGGTGAGCAGTTCTTC
many	TRBV6-5	TRBJ2-7	NA	CASRTIGRYSYEQYF	TGTGCCAGCAGAACCATAGGACGGTACTCCTACGAGCAGTACTTC
few	TRBV3-1	TRBJ2-1	TRBD2	CASSQDGGNYNEQFF	TGTGCCAGCAGCCAAGACGGGGGGAACTACAATGAGCAGTTCTTC
NA	TRBV7-9	TRBJ1-2	NA	CASSRDGNGYTF	TGTGCCAGCAGCCGAGACGGGAATGGCTACACCTTC
few	TRBV6-6	TRBJ1-2	TRBD1	CASSYTLDRGSGYTF	TGTGCCAGCAGTTACACCCTGGACAGGGGTAGTGGCTACACCTTC
few	TRBV7-8	TRBJ1-3	NA	CASSRAQALAGNTIYF	TGTGCCAGCAGTCGAGCACAGGCCTTGGCTGGAAACACCATATATTTT
NA	TRBV29-1	TRBJ1-1	NA	CSVEHGNTEAFF	TGCAGCGTTGAACATGGGAACACTGAAGCTTTCTTT
few	TRBV28	TRBJ2-3	NA	CASPPPVGATDTQYF	TGTGCCAGCCCCCCCCCAGTAGGGGCCACAGATACGCAGTATTTT
NA	TRBV6-2/TRBV6-3	TRBJ2-1	TRBD2	CASSPQPNLAGLYNEQFF	TGTGCCAGCAGCCCTCAGCCAAATCTAGCGGGGCTCTACAATGAGCAGTTCTTC
many	TRBV29-1	TRBJ2-1	NA	CSVNRVSYNEQFF	TGCAGCGTGAATCGTGTCTCCTACAATGAGCAGTTCTTC
few	TRBV11-2	TRBJ2-3	NA	CASTFQGEDTQYF	TGTGCCAGCACCTTCCAAGGGGAGGATACGCAGTATTTT
many	TRBV20-1	TRBJ1-2	NA	CSARGYTF	TGCAGTGCTCGCGGCTACACCTTC
many	TRBV5-1	TRBJ1-2	NA	CASSLEGGYGYTF	TGTGCCAGCAGCTTAGAGGGTGGCTATGGCTACACCTTC
NA	TRBV7-6	TRBJ1-1	NA	CASSVVEGNTEAFF	TGTGCCAGCAGCGTGGTGGAGGGGAACACTGAAGCTTTCTTT
few	TRBV5-1	TRBJ2-5	TRBD2	CASSWAGTSGETQYF	TGCGCCAGCAGCTGGGCCGGGACTAGCGGCGAGACCCAGTACTTC
many	TRBV12-3/TRBV12-4	TRBJ1-5	NA	CASSDAPTNQPQHF	TGTGCCAGCAGTGATGCACCTACCAATCAGCCCCAGCATTTT
many	TRBV24-1	TRBJ2-2	NA	CATSDSGELFF	TGTGCCACCAGTGATTCCGGGGAGCTGTTTTTT